This T cell receptor (beta chain) came from a study of blood T cell repertoires in COVID-19. In the original workflow: Estimates of nucleated cell counts were drawn from the amplification of reference gene primers. Only in-frame clones appear in the TCRdb table, and some are missing; sequencing was by immunoSEQ multiplex PCR. V, J and clone size reflect that table, while D and trimming were determined from the DNA. Here the sample spans under 300,000 clones, under 90% being singletons. Trimming cost V 7 bases and J 6 bases; bases outside gene matches: 6. The CDR3 contains 13 residues. Germline values: CDR1 MDHEN, CDR2 SYDVKM.

This rearrangement joins TRBV28 to TRBJ2-7; 10 bases match TRBD1. The sample was peripheral blood. The receptor was derived from a woman in her fifties or sixties who had recovered from COVID-19. The CDR3 reads CASKGQGPREQYF. DNA of the CDR3: TGTGCCAGCAAGGGACAGGGGCCGCGCGAGCAGTACTTC.